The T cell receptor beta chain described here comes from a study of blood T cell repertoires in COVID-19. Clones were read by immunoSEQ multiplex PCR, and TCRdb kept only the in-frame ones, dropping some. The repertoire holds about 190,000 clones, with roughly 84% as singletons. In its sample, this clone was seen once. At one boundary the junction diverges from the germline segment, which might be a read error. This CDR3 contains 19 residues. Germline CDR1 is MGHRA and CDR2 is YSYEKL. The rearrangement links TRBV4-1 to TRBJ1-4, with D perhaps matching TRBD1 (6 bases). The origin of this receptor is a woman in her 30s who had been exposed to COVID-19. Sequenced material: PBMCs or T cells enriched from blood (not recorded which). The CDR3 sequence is CASSQEWTVEVITTEKLFF. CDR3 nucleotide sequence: TGCGCCAGCAGCCAAGAATGGACAGTAGAGGTGATTACTACTGAAAAACTGTTTTTT.